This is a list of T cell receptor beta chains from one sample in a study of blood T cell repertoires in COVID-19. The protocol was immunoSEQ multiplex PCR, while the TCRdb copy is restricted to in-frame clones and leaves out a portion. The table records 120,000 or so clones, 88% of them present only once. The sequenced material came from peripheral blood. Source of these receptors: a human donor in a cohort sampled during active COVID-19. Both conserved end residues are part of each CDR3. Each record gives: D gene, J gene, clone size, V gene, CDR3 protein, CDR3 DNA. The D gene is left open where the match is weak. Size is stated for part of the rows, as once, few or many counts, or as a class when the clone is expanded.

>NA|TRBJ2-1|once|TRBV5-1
CASSLGGPYNEQFF
TGCGCCAGCAGCTTGGGCGGCCCCTACAATGAGCAGTTCTTC
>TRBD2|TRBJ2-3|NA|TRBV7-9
CASVQGLGLVTDTQYF
TGTGCCAGCGTTCAGGGACTAGGGTTGGTAACAGATACGCAGTATTTT
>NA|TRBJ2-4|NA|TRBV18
CASSPDSGGNIQYF
TGTGCCAGCTCTCCGGACAGTGGTGGGAACATTCAGTACTTC
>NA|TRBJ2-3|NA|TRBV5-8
CASRLSGATDTQYF
TGTGCCAGCAGACTTAGCGGCGCCACAGATACGCAGTATTTT
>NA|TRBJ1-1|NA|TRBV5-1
CASSFGILNTEAFF
TGCGCCAGCAGCTTCGGGATTCTGAACACTGAAGCTTTCTTT
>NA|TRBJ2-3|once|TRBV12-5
CASGLASSTDTQYF
TGTGCTAGTGGTCTAGCGTCTAGCACAGATACGCAGTATTTT
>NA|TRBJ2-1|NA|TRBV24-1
CATSDPAARESSYNEQFF
TGTGCCACCAGTGATCCGGCGGCGCGGGAAAGCTCCTACAATGAGCAGTTCTTC
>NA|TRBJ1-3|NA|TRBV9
CASSVDGAGRNTIYF
TGTGCCAGCAGCGTAGATGGGGCAGGGCGTAACACCATATATTTT
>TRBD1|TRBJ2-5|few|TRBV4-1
CASSQPRTGEETQYF
TGCGCCAGCAGCCAACCCCGGACAGGGGAAGAGACCCAGTACTTC
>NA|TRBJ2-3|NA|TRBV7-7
CASSPTGTSSTDTQYF
TGTGCTAGCAGCCCTACCGGGACATCAAGCACAGATACGCAGTATTTT
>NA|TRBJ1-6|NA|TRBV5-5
CASSLLIRNRGLGSPLHF
TGTGCCAGCAGCTTGTTAATACGGAACCGGGGGTTGGGTTCACCCCTCCACTTT
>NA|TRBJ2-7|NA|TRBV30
CAWTSGDFEQYF
TGTGCCTGGACATCAGGGGATTTCGAGCAGTACTTC
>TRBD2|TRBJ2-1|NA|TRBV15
CATSRSSGGSLSEQFF
TGTGCCACCAGCAGGTCTAGCGGGGGGTCCCTCAGTGAGCAGTTCTTC
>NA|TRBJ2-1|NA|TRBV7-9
CASSRDIYEQFF
TGTGCCAGCAGTAGGGACATCTATGAGCAGTTCTTC
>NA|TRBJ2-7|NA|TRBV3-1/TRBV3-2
CASSQDLGVYEQYF
TGTGCCAGCAGCCAAGATCTAGGGGTATACGAGCAGTACTTC
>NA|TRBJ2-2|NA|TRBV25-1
CASSEYITGLANTGELFF
TGTGCCAGCAGTGAATATATTACAGGGCTCGCGAACACCGGGGAGCTGTTTTTT
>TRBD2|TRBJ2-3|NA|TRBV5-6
CASSTASGGTDTQYF
TGTGCCAGCAGCACAGCTAGCGGGGGCACAGATACGCAGTATTTT
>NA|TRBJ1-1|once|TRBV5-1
CASSREGDTEAFF
TGCGCCAGCAGCAGGGAAGGGGACACTGAAGCTTTCTTT
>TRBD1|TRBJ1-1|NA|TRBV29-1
CSSRTGETEAFF
TGCAGCTCGAGGACAGGGGAGACTGAAGCTTTCTTT
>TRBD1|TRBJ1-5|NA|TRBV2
CASSEQGAANQPQHF
TGTGCCAGCAGTGAACAGGGGGCAGCGAATCAGCCCCAGCATTTT
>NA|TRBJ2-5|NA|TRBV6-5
CASSYSSAPQETQYF
TGTGCCAGCAGTTACTCTAGTGCGCCCCAAGAGACCCAGTACTTC
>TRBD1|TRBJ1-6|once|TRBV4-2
CASSYPGQGDSPLHF
TGTGCCAGCAGCTACCCAGGACAGGGGGATTCACCCCTCCACTTT
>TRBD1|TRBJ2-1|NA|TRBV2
CASSEARTGRYNEQFF
TGTGCCAGCAGTGAAGCGCGGACAGGGCGGTACAATGAGCAGTTCTTC
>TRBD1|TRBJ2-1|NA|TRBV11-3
CASSHRTGEHEQFF
TGTGCCAGCAGCCATAGGACAGGGGAGCATGAGCAGTTCTTC
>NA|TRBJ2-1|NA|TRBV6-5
CASRSQGIHNEQFF
TGTGCCAGCAGAAGTCAGGGAATCCACAATGAGCAGTTCTTC
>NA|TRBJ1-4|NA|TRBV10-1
CASSEFCLVTTNEKLFF
TGCGCCAGCAGTGAATTTTGTTTAGTTACAACTAATGAAAAACTGTTTTTT
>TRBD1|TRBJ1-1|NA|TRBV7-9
CASSQRQGKNTEAFF
TGTGCCAGCAGCCAAAGACAGGGTAAGAACACTGAAGCTTTCTTT
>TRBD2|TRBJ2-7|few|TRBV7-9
CASIGTSSGSSEQYF
TGTGCCAGCATAGGGACATCTAGCGGGAGTAGCGAGCAGTACTTC
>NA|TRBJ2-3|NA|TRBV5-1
CASSSSGSTDTQYF
TGCGCCAGCAGCTCCTCAGGGAGCACAGATACGCAGTATTTT
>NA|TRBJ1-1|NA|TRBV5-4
CASSLDQGKTEAFF
TGTGCCAGCAGCTTGGATCAGGGCAAAACTGAAGCTTTCTTT
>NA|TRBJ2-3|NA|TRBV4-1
CASSQGLRRATSDTQYF
TGCGCCAGCAGCCAGGGCCTGCGGCGGGCAACCTCAGATACGCAGTATTTT
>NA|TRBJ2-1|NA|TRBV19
CASSIRGRNEQFF
TGTGCCAGTAGTATCAGGGGTCGGAATGAGCAGTTCTTC